These 3 T cell receptor beta chains originate from one sample sequenced in a study of blood T cell repertoires in COVID-19. TCRdb keeps only in-frame clones here, not all; method: immunoSEQ multiplex PCR. The sample has over 35,000 clones, 79% seen once; the top ten hold approximately 23%. The specimen was peripheral blood. All receptors come from a man in his sixties or seventies with acute or convalescent COVID-19.

The chain carries TRBV9 and TRBJ2-6; 7 nucleotides line up with TRBD1. This CDR3 comprises 15 residues. Trimming cost V 4 bases and J 2 bases; bases outside gene matches: 3. In germline, CDR1 is SGDLS, CDR2 YYNGEE. The CDR3 DNA reads TGTGCCAGCAGCCGAGGGGGCGCTGGGGCCAACGTCCTGACTTTC. Translating it yields CASSRGGAGANVLTF. Full variable domain (rest looked up from reference TRBV9 and TRBJ2-6): DSGVTQTPKHLITATGQRVTLRCSPRSGDLSVYWYQQSLDQGLQFLIQYYNGEERAKGNILERFSAQQFPDLHSELNLSSLELGDSALYFCASSRGGAGANVLTFGAGSRLTVL.

The rearrangement links TRBV10-3 to TRBJ1-1; the D gene is possibly TRBD1 (6 bases). V was shortened by 4 bases and J by 1 base, with 10 bases between the two germline ends. Germline V gene lookup returns CDR1 ENHRY and CDR2 SYGVKD. The CDR3 is 14 amino acids. The CDR3 region has the DNA TGTGCCATCAGTGGTACACAGGGGAACACTGAAGCTTTCTTT. Translating it yields CAISGTQGNTEAFF.

The chain employs TRBV3-1 (or the pseudogene TRBV3-2) and TRBJ2-1, with 11 bases aligning to TRBD2. The CDR3 has 16 residues. The germline V gene has CDR1 LGHDT and CDR2 YNNKEL (reference sequence). After removal of 1 base from V and 4 bases from J, the junction contained 3 bases not matched to a gene. As DNA, the CDR3 is TGTGCCAGCAGCCAAGGGGCTAGCGGGAGGTACAATGAGCAGTTCTTC. As protein: CASSQGASGRYNEQFF.